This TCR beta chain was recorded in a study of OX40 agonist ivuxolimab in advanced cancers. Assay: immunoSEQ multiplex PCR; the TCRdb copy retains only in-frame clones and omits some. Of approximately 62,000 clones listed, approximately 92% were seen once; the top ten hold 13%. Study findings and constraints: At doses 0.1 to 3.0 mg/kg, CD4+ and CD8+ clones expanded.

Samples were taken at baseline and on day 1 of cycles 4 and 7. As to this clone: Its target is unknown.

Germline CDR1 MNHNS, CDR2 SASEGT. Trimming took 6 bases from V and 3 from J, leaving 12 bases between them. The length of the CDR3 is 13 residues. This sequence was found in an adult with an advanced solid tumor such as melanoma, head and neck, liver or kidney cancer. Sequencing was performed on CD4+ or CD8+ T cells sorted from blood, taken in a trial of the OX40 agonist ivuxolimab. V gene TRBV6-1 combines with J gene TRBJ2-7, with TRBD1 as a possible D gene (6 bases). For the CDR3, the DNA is TGTGCCAGCAGACCGGGACACCTCTACGAGCAGTACTTC. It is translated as CASRPGHLYEQYF.